Listed below are T cell receptor beta chains from one sample, sequenced in a study of T cell changes during pregnancy in multiple sclerosis. The table came from immunoSEQ multiplex PCR; TCRdb's copy has only in-frame clones and leaves some out. The repertoire holds about 87,000 clones, with just under 95% as singletons. Source: peripheral blood, taken in the third trimester of pregnancy. These receptors originate from a female donor in good health, enrolled as a control in a pregnancy study. The CDR3 runs from the conserved cysteine through the conserved F or W. The D gene is left open where the match is weak.

>TRBJ2-3|TRBV5-4|TRBD2
CASSLRLAVAADTQYF
>TRBJ1-1|TRBV7-9|-
CASSFRPVDTEAFF
>TRBJ2-1|TRBV4-1|-
CASSPVSAGEQFF
>TRBJ2-1|TRBV4-1|-
CASSQVDTDEQFF
>TRBJ1-1|TRBV5-1|-
CASSLVGQAEAFF
>TRBJ2-1|TRBV6-5|-
CASSYSAGVGNEQFF
>TRBJ2-2|TRBV29-1|-
CSVGAVSTGELFF
>TRBJ2-7|TRBV27|TRBD2
CASGMGLPYEQYF
>TRBJ1-4|TRBV6-6|-
CASSRQDPEKLFF
>TRBJ2-1|TRBV5-1|-
CASSIIDEQFF
>TRBJ2-7|TRBV7-8|-
CASSLGRIPYEQYF
>TRBJ2-7|TRBV18|-
CASSPTGSGLYEQYF
>TRBJ2-4|TRBV18|-
CASSPRSAKNIQYF
>TRBJ1-2|TRBV27|-
CASSFGAGNSNGYTF
>TRBJ1-1|TRBV27|-
CASSLRRGTEAFF
>TRBJ2-3|TRBV5-1|TRBD2
CASSGDLAGTDTQYF
>TRBJ2-3|TRBV4-1|-
CASSQVLIRDTQYF
>TRBJ1-5|TRBV28|TRBD1
CASLQGNQPQHF
>TRBJ2-1|TRBV5-6|-
CASRYRVGNEQFF
>TRBJ2-1|TRBV6-5|-
CASMRESGEQFF
>TRBJ2-3|TRBV4-2|-
CASSQGGERVDTQYF
>TRBJ2-7|TRBV2|TRBD1
CASSEADPGQLYEQYF
>TRBJ2-7|TRBV18|TRBD2
CASSPGTRGEQYF
>TRBJ2-7|TRBV4-1|TRBD1
CASSRPGQIFYEQYF
>TRBJ1-1|TRBV18|-
CASSPARAGNFEAFF
>TRBJ1-1|TRBV15|-
CATSRQGVRAFF
>TRBJ2-2|TRBV15|TRBD2
CATSRDPGTSDTGELFF
>TRBJ2-7|TRBV18|-
CASSPTGSSYEQYF
>TRBJ2-3|TRBV5-4|TRBD2
CASRPAGASTDTQYF